This T cell receptor beta chain is from a study of T cells in narcolepsy. For the study at large: Patients with NT1 or NT2 and healthy control donors were enrolled.

Method: immunoSEQ multiplex PCR; TCRdb's copy keeps in-frame clones and lacks some. The sample carries 25,000 to 35,000 clones, roughly 83% recorded once. This clone appeared once. The target antigen is unknown. The study, taken as a whole, reports: Autoreactive HCRT-specific and TRIB2-specific clonotypes were marked in same-patient CSF-versus-blood CD4+ comparisons. Reportedly, autoreactive clonotypes were serially detected in patients' blood but not controls'. In some patient and control memory CD4+ samples, autoreactive clones were absent.

The CDR3 runs to 13 residues. Germline CDR1 reads SGHAT; CDR2 reads FQNNGV. The V and J ends lost 1 base and 14 bases respectively, with 12 bases between them. The specimen sequenced was CD45RA- memory CD4+ T cells from PBMCs. This TCR was sampled from a human donor with narcolepsy. The chain links TRBV11-2 to TRBJ1-6, with no clear D. The CDR3: CASSLGEGFTLHF. The CDR3 nucleotides are TGTGCCAGCAGCTTAGGAGAGGGATTCACCCTCCACTTT.